Listed below are T cell receptor beta chains from one sample, sequenced in a study of blood T cell repertoires in COVID-19. This table comes from immunoSEQ multiplex PCR, and its TCRdb copy is limited to in-frame clones, with some not included. Among fewer than 55,000 clones listed, 85% to 90% were seen once. Material: peripheral blood. These receptors all stem from a man older than 75 with active or convalescent COVID-19. The CDR3 runs from the conserved cysteine through the conserved F or W. D genes are given only for firm matches. Clone size is given for some rows only: seen once, a few or many times, or a class if the clone is expanded.

>NA|TRBJ1-4|NA|TRBV10-1
CASSGAREATNEKLFF
TGCGCCAGCAGTGGAGCCAGGGAGGCAACTAATGAAAAACTGTTTTTT
>TRBD1|TRBJ1-1|NA|TRBV7-9
CASTRQGDHTEAFF
TGTGCCAGCACCCGACAGGGTGACCACACTGAAGCTTTCTTT
>TRBD2|TRBJ2-1|NA|TRBV3-1/TRBV3-2
CASSQESPDSLAGGDGCYNEQFF
TGTGCCAGCAGCCAAGAATCGCCTGATAGTCTAGCGGGAGGTGATGGGTGCTACAATGAGCAGTTCTTC
>TRBD2|TRBJ2-2|NA|TRBV12-5
CASGLARTSGVNTGELFF
TGTGCTAGTGGTTTGGCCCGGACTAGCGGGGTCAACACCGGGGAGCTGTTTTTT
>NA|TRBJ1-4|NA|TRBV4-3
CASSLEGAGLNEKLFF
TGCGCCAGCAGCCTCGAAGGTGCAGGGCTTAATGAAAAACTGTTTTTT
>NA|TRBJ2-1|NA|TRBV29-1
CSAGTSNEQFF
TGCAGCGCCGGGACTTCCAATGAGCAGTTCTTC
>NA|TRBJ2-3|once|TRBV19
CASSKRDTPDTQYF
TGTGCCAGTAGTAAGCGGGACACCCCCGATACGCAGTATTTT
>TRBD2|TRBJ2-7|few|TRBV3-1/TRBV3-2
CASSPRLAGVDEQYF
TGTGCCAGCAGCCCTCGACTAGCGGGAGTCGACGAGCAGTACTTC
>TRBD2|TRBJ2-3|NA|TRBV12-5
CASGLATSGRAPDTQYF
TGTGCTAGTGGTTTGGCGACTAGCGGGAGGGCCCCAGATACGCAGTATTTT
>NA|TRBJ2-5|NA|TRBV14
CASSRITGTETQYF
TGTGCCAGCAGCCGGATAACAGGGACGGAGACCCAGTACTTC
>TRBD1|TRBJ1-2|NA|TRBV4-3
CASSGRRTGAPLGGYTF
TGCGCCAGCAGCGGAAGACGGACAGGGGCGCCCTTAGGTGGCTACACCTTC
>TRBD1|TRBJ2-7|NA|TRBV12-3/TRBV12-4
CASSLTGDEQYF
TGTGCCAGCAGTTTGACAGGGGACGAGCAGTACTTC
>NA|TRBJ1-2|NA|TRBV28
CASSFVGRGYYGYTF
TGTGCCAGCAGTTTTGTGGGGCGGGGGTACTATGGCTACACCTTC
>NA|TRBJ1-5|NA|TRBV19
CASSSRQINQPQHF
TGTGCCAGTAGTAGTAGACAGATAAATCAGCCCCAGCATTTT
>NA|TRBJ2-7|NA|TRBV7-8
CASSLEIRSNKWEQYF
TGTGCCAGCAGCTTAGAGATCAGGTCGAACAAATGGGAGCAGTACTTC
>NA|TRBJ2-7|NA|TRBV10-1
CASSSQVLSYEQYF
TGCGCCAGCAGTTCACAGGTTCTCTCCTACGAGCAGTACTTC
>NA|TRBJ1-2|once|TRBV28
CANARGWNYGYTF
TGTGCCAACGCTAGGGGCTGGAACTATGGCTACACCTTC
>NA|TRBJ1-2|NA|TRBV24-1
CATSGTGSENYGYTF
TGTGCCACCAGTGGTACGGGGAGTGAGAACTATGGCTACACCTTC
>TRBD1|TRBJ1-2|NA|TRBV6-1
CASSEPGGGSYGYTF
TGTGCCAGCAGTGAACCAGGGGGCGGATCCTATGGCTACACCTTC
>NA|TRBJ2-5|NA|TRBV30
CAWGSRPQGSETQYF
TGTGCCTGGGGTTCCCGTCCACAGGGATCAGAGACCCAGTACTTC
>TRBD1|TRBJ2-1|NA|TRBV5-1
CASTPRQGAGYNEQFF
TGCGCCAGCACCCCTCGACAGGGGGCTGGGTACAATGAGCAGTTCTTC
>NA|TRBJ2-7|once|TRBV12-3/TRBV12-4
CASTPGLNYEQYF
TGTGCCAGCACCCCTGGCCTCAACTACGAGCAGTACTTC
>NA|TRBJ1-2|NA|TRBV28
CASRGGDAGYYGYTF
TGTGCCAGCAGGGGGGGGGATGCAGGGTACTATGGCTACACCTTC
>NA|TRBJ2-7|NA|TRBV5-5
CASSLGGNRYYEQYF
TGTGCCAGCAGCTTGGGTGGAAACAGATACTACGAGCAGTACTTC
>TRBD2|TRBJ2-5|once|TRBV5-1
CASSLYNPGGEETQYF
TGCGCCAGCAGCCTGTATAACCCGGGAGGCGAAGAGACCCAGTACTTC
>TRBD1|TRBJ2-5|NA|TRBV28
CASSSGQTFQETQYF
TGTGCCAGCAGTTCGGGACAGACATTTCAAGAGACCCAGTACTTC
>NA|TRBJ1-4|NA|TRBV7-8
CASSLGRRIEKLFF
TGTGCCAGCAGCTTAGGGAGACGGATTGAAAAACTGTTTTTT
>TRBD1|TRBJ2-5|NA|TRBV7-7
CASSSTGSGEETQYF
TGTGCCAGCAGCTCGACAGGGTCAGGGGAAGAGACCCAGTACTTC
>TRBD2|TRBJ2-7|NA|TRBV2
CASIESGRSSYEQYF
TGTGCCAGCATCGAGAGCGGGAGAAGCTCCTACGAGCAGTACTTC
>NA|TRBJ2-7|NA|TRBV6-5
CASRTGSREQYF
TGTGCCAGCAGGACAGGTTCGAGGGAGCAGTACTTC
>TRBD1|TRBJ2-3|NA|TRBV5-1
CASSLGDRSTDTQYF
TGCGCCAGCAGCTTGGGGGACAGGAGCACAGATACGCAGTATTTT
>NA|TRBJ1-5|NA|TRBV5-6
CASSYYRLRSNQPQHF
TGTGCCAGCAGCTACTACAGGTTGAGGAGCAATCAGCCCCAGCATTTT
>TRBD2|TRBJ2-3|NA|TRBV5-4
CASSSKRDPSTDTQYF
TGTGCCAGCAGCTCTAAGCGGGACCCTAGCACAGATACGCAGTATTTT
>NA|TRBJ2-3|NA|TRBV6-2/TRBV6-3
CASSEGGFVDTQYF
TGTGCCAGCAGTGAGGGGGGGTTCGTGGATACGCAGTATTTT
>NA|TRBJ2-1|NA|TRBV4-1
CASRGLYNPHNEQFF
TGCGCCAGCAGAGGACTATACAACCCTCATAATGAGCAGTTCTTC
>NA|TRBJ2-7|NA|TRBV27
CASRSFEGGEQYF
TGTGCCAGCAGATCCTTCGAGGGAGGCGAGCAGTACTTC
>NA|TRBJ2-6|NA|TRBV2
CASTRGANVLTF
TGTGCCAGCACGCGGGGGGCCAACGTCCTGACTTTC
>TRBD1|TRBJ1-1|NA|TRBV3-1/TRBV3-2
CASSRQGNTEAFF
TGTGCCAGCAGCCGACAGGGAAACACTGAAGCTTTCTTT
>NA|TRBJ2-7|NA|TRBV6-5
CASSNPREQYF
TGTGCCAGCAGTAACCCCCGGGAGCAGTACTTC
>TRBD2|TRBJ2-3|NA|TRBV6-2/TRBV6-3
CASSTTSGARDTQYF
TGTGCCAGCAGTACGACTAGCGGCGCGCGGGATACGCAGTATTTT
>NA|TRBJ1-4|NA|TRBV19
CASSIHSTSEKLFF
TGTGCCAGTAGTATTCACAGTACCTCTGAAAAACTGTTTTTT
>NA|TRBJ1-5|NA|TRBV29-1
CSVGGVNSNQPQHF
TGCAGCGTTGGAGGAGTTAATAGCAATCAGCCCCAGCATTTT
>NA|TRBJ2-7|NA|TRBV28
CASREGAGGSYEQYF
TGTGCCAGCAGGGAGGGGGCGGGAGGTTCCTACGAGCAGTACTTC
>NA|TRBJ1-2|NA|TRBV10-3
CAISEGAQDGKYGYTF
TGTGCCATCAGTGAGGGGGCCCAGGACGGAAAGTATGGCTACACCTTC
>NA|TRBJ1-5|NA|TRBV6-4
CATAQSSNQPQHF
TGTGCCACCGCACAGTCTAGCAATCAGCCCCAGCATTTT
>NA|TRBJ2-1|NA|TRBV19
CASNAGGAGDNEQFF
TGTGCCTCGAACGCCGGGGGCGCGGGAGACAATGAGCAGTTCTTC
>NA|TRBJ1-1|NA|TRBV28
CASGGAGTDTEAFF
TGTGCCAGTGGGGGCGCAGGTACGGACACTGAAGCTTTCTTT
>TRBD1|TRBJ2-3|NA|TRBV24-1
CATSDPGQGSTDTQYF
TGTGCCACCAGTGATCCCGGACAGGGGAGCACAGATACGCAGTATTTT
>TRBD1|TRBJ1-4|NA|TRBV5-1
CASSPQGVNEKLFF
TGCGCCAGCAGCCCACAGGGGGTCAATGAAAAACTGTTTTTT
>TRBD2|TRBJ2-7|NA|TRBV3-1/TRBV3-2
CASSQSLGGGGSYEQYF
TGTGCCAGCAGCCAGAGCCTCGGCGGGGGGGGCTCCTACGAGCAGTACTTC
>TRBD2|TRBJ2-7|NA|TRBV18
CASSPPASGTDEQYF
TGTGCCAGCTCACCCCCGGCTAGCGGGACGGACGAGCAGTACTTC
>NA|TRBJ2-5|NA|TRBV6-5
CASSITLSKETQYF
TGTGCCAGCAGCATAACTCTTTCGAAAGAGACCCAGTACTTC
>TRBD1|TRBJ1-4|NA|TRBV18
CASSQGWGTAGQKLFF
TGTGCCAGCTCACAGGGATGGGGGACAGCCGGGCAGAAACTGTTTTTT
>NA|TRBJ2-7|NA|TRBV7-2
CASSLGVSSSYEQYF
TGTGCCAGCAGCTTAGGGGTGTCTAGCAGCTACGAGCAGTACTTC
>NA|TRBJ2-7|once|TRBV30
CAWNRGGRASEQYF
TGTGCCTGGAATCGCGGTGGCAGGGCTAGCGAGCAGTACTTC
>TRBD1|TRBJ1-5|NA|TRBV2
CASLLDRGSNQPQHF
TGTGCCAGCCTACTGGACAGGGGGAGCAATCAGCCCCAGCATTTT
>NA|TRBJ1-6|few|TRBV7-2
CASSLVLGGSGDDSPLHF
TGTGCCAGCAGCTTAGTATTGGGGGGCAGCGGGGATGATTCACCCCTCCACTTT